This T cell receptor beta chain derives from a study of Graves' ophthalmopathy and Graves' hyperthyroidism. The germline CDR1 and CDR2 sequences are DFQATT and SNEGSKA (reference sequence). Trimming removed 5 bases at V and 1 base at J, with 21 bases between. The CDR3 is made up of 16 amino acids. TCR beta CDR3 amplification used RNA transcripts. The library came from an HTBI-primed first-round RT-PCR and a second-round multiplex PCR. TCRdb used MiXCR to reprocess the multiplex PCR reads, holding one entry per CDR3 protein. This sample has about 480,000 distinct CDR3 sequences, with about 15% found just once. Many counts were recorded for this clonotype.

This sequence joins TRBV20-1 and TRBJ2-7; D remains ambiguous. This sequence originates from a woman aged 30 to 39 with Graves' ophthalmopathy. The source material was blood. For the CDR3, the DNA is TGCAGTGCTCCGAAAGGAATAGTAACCGCGTCCTACGAGCAGTACTTC. It codes for CSAPKGIVTASYEQYF.